The clone carrying this T cell receptor (beta chain) was counted many times. CDR3 size: 15 residues. After removal of 4 bases from V and 4 bases from J, the junction contained 5 bases not matched to a gene. Germline lookup yields CDR1 SQVTM and CDR2 ANQGSEA. The sequenced template was RNA, covering the TCR beta CDR3 region. Second-round multiplex PCR followed a first-round RT-PCR using HTBI primers. TCRdb passed the multiplex PCR reads through MiXCR, listing each CDR3 protein once. The table has about 420,000 distinct CDR3 sequences, 20% to 25% seen once. This sample was taken from a study of Graves' ophthalmopathy and Graves' hyperthyroidism.

The chain combines TRBV29-1 with TRBJ1-3; 12 bases agree with TRBD1. Sequencing used peripheral blood. The sequence came from a woman under 30 with stable Graves' hyperthyroidism. The DNA for the CDR3 is TGCAGCGTTGCGTGGGACAGGGGGCGCGGAAACACCATATATTTT. It specifies CSVAWDRGRGNTIYF. The full variable domain, its missing parts supplied by reference TRBV29-1 and TRBJ1-3, is SAVISQKPSRDICQRGTSLTIQCQVDSQVTMMFWYRQQPGQSLTLIATANQGSEATYESGFVIDKFPISRPNLTFSTLTVSNMSPEDSSIYLCSVAWDRGRGNTIYFGEGSWLTVV.